What follows are 22 T cell receptor beta chains derived from one specimen sequenced in a study of blood T cell repertoires in COVID-19. This table comes from immunoSEQ multiplex PCR, and its TCRdb copy is limited to in-frame clones, with some not included. The table lists 19,000 or so clones, around nine tenths of them singletons. Sequencing input: peripheral blood. The receptors stem from a man aged 70-80 years with active COVID-19.

The CDR3 loop reads CASSYSGGQGTEAFF. The CDR3 coding sequence is TGTGCCAGCAGTTACTCGGGGGGGCAGGGCACTGAAGCTTTCTTT. The chain joins TRBV6-6 to TRBJ1-1; D is perhaps TRBD1 (6 bases). Germline V gives CDR1 MNHNY, CDR2 SVGAGI (reference sequence). This CDR3 region has 15 residues. V lost 0 bases and J 4 bases, leaving 12 bases between the germline ends.

In its sample, this clone was seen a few times. The J gene is TRBJ1-3, the V gene TRBV20-1; D is unresolved. Germline V gives CDR1 DFQATT, CDR2 SNEGSKA (reference sequence). The CDR3 length is 11 residues. V was clipped by 0 bases and J by 6 bases, with 3 bases between them. The CDR3: CSARDINTIYF. CDR3 in DNA: TGCAGTGCTAGAGATATAAACACCATATATTTT.

The chain has TRBV6-5 and TRBJ1-1, with no clear D. The V end was cut by 2 bases, the J end by 1 base, with 11 bases between. CDR1 is MNHEY and CDR2 is SVGAGI in the germline V gene. The CDR3 covers 15 residues. The CDR3 nucleotides read TGTGCCAGCAGTTACGGGTTTATAGCGAACACTGAAGCTTTCTTT. Amino acid sequence: CASSYGFIANTEAFF.

This clone was recorded only once. This sequence joins TRBV18 and TRBJ1-4; D is possibly TRBD1 (5 bases). Looked up from germline, CDR1 is KGHSH and CDR2 is LQKENI. V was shortened by 6 bases and J by 2 bases, with 16 bases between the two germline ends. This CDR3 has 16 residues. CDR3 sequence reads: CASSRPRQGTNEKLFF. Here the CDR3 DNA reads TGTGCCAGCTCCCGACCTCGGCAGGGTACTAATGAAAAACTGTTTTTT.

The gene calls are TRBV6-5 and TRBJ1-2; D remains ambiguous. The length of the CDR3 is 11 residues. V was cut by 7 bases and J by 3 bases, with 6 bases left in between. Germline V gene sequence: CDR1 MNHEY, CDR2 SVGAGI. DNA of the CDR3: TGTGCCAGCACGCAGGACTATGGCTACACCTTC. Translating it yields CASTQDYGYTF.

The chain has TRBV10-3 and TRBJ2-1, with 9 bases lining up with TRBD2. This CDR3 is 14 amino acids long. V gave up 10 bases and J gave up 3 bases; unmatched junction bases: 7. Germline V gene data show CDR1 as ENHRY and CDR2 as SYGVKD. Written as DNA, the CDR3 is TGTGCCACCTCTAGCGGGGTCCTCTACAATGAGCAGTTCTTC. It is translated as CATSSGVLYNEQFF.

In this sample, this clone turned up once. The chain carries TRBV29-1 and TRBJ2-7; D may be TRBD1 (6 bases). The CDR3 has 13 residues. Per germline, CDR1 SQVTM and CDR2 ANQGSEA. Deletions cut 6 bases from V and 2 bases from J, with 14 bases between. The CDR3 here is CSVGDNDAYEQYF. The DNA of the CDR3 is TGCAGCGTGGGGGACAATGACGCCTACGAGCAGTACTTC.

The table lists this clone with a count of one. The V call is TRBV2, the J call TRBJ1-1; maybe TRBD1 (5 bases). Germline V gene data show CDR1 as SNHLY and CDR2 as FYNNEI. Trimming cost V 7 bases and J 4 bases, with 22 bases left between them. CDR3 length: 16 residues. As DNA, the CDR3 is TGTGCCAGCACTTCCCTGGGTGGATTTACAGGCACTGAAGCTTTCTTT. This sequence encodes CASTSLGGFTGTEAFF.

The chain carries TRBV5-4 and TRBJ2-1, with 12 bases lining up with TRBD2. The CDR3 has 17 residues. Germline trimming cut 2 bases from V and 6 bases from J; bases unmatched to any gene: 9. The V gene's germline CDR1 is SGHNT and CDR2 YYREEE (reference sequence). This CDR3 reads CASSFLAGGRKLNEQFF. As DNA, the CDR3 is TGTGCCAGCAGCTTCCTAGCGGGGGGGCGGAAGCTCAATGAGCAGTTCTTC.

J is TRBJ2-4 and V is TRBV7-2; 8 bases agree with TRBD1. V lost 6 bases, J lost 7 bases, and 11 bases stayed unmatched. The CDR3 is 15 amino acids. Germline lookup yields CDR1 SGHTA and CDR2 FQGNSA. CDR3 nucleotides: TGTGCCAGCAGTCAAACCGGACAGGGTCCGAACATTCAGTACTTC. Its protein is CASSQTGQGPNIQYF.

The rearrangement links TRBV5-6 to TRBJ1-2, with 10 bases that match TRBD1. The V gene end was trimmed by 4 bases and the J gene end by 3 bases; junction bases not matched to a gene: 6. The length of the CDR3 is 15 residues. CDR1 and CDR2 (germline): SGHDT, YYEEEE. The CDR3 spells CASSPGTGDDYGYTF. For the CDR3, the DNA is TGTGCCAGCAGCCCCGGGACAGGGGATGACTATGGCTACACCTTC.

The chain employs TRBV18 and TRBJ1-4; D is ambiguous. The CDR3 has 15 amino acids. V shed 3 bases and J shed 8 bases, with 16 bases lying between them. Germline lookup yields CDR1 KGHSH and CDR2 LQKENI. This CDR3 is CASSPGRGIREKLFF. The CDR3 region has the DNA TGTGCCAGCTCACCCGGTCGAGGGATCCGAGAAAAACTGTTTTTT.

The J gene is TRBJ2-3, the V gene TRBV2; 7 nucleotides agree with TRBD1. CDR1 and CDR2 from the germline V gene are SNHLY and FYNNEI. The J segment lost 5 bases and the V segment lost 4 bases, leaving 9 bases of the junction unmatched. CDR3 size: 15 residues. The CDR3 DNA sequence: TGTGCCAGCAGTGCACAGGGGTTCGCACAAGATACGCAGTATTTT. Its protein is CASSAQGFAQDTQYF.

The table lists this clone with a few counts. The rearrangement links TRBV7-9 to TRBJ2-1; tentative D call: TRBD2 (5 bases). The CDR3 consists of 17 residues. Per germline, CDR1 SEHNR and CDR2 FQNEAQ (reference sequence). Trimming pared 5 bases from V and 3 bases from J, leaving 20 bases between. The chain's CDR3 is CASSHPPSGGDYNEQFF. CDR3 DNA sequence: TGTGCCAGCAGCCATCCCCCCTCCGGAGGTGACTACAATGAGCAGTTCTTC.

The genes are TRBV15 and TRBJ1-3, with D hard to call. This CDR3 has 16 amino acids. Germline V gene data show CDR1 as LNHNV and CDR2 as YYDKDF (reference sequence). V was cut by 0 bases and J by 1 base, with 10 bases left in between. The CDR3 loop is CATSRDQPGSGNTIYF. CDR3 coding DNA: TGTGCCACCAGCAGAGATCAGCCGGGGTCTGGAAACACCATATATTTT.

For the CDR3, the DNA is TGTGCCAGCAGCTCGCGGGGAACAGATACGCAGTATTTT. It translates to CASSSRGTDTQYF. The chain has TRBV9 and TRBJ2-3; D perhaps matches TRBD2 (6 bases). Trimming took 4 bases from V and 3 from J, leaving 9 bases between them. The germline V gene encodes CDR1 SGDLS and CDR2 YYNGEE. This CDR3 has 13 amino acids.

The chain recombines TRBV5-5 with TRBJ2-7, with D tentatively TRBD1 (6 bases). V was pared by 2 bases and J by 2 bases, with 17 bases between. CDR3 length: 16 amino acids. Per the germline V gene, CDR1 is SGHKS and CDR2 is YYEKEE (reference sequence). The DNA for the CDR3 is TGTGCCAGCAGCTTCCGGGACACATCATCACCCTACGAGCAGTACTTC. This codes for CASSFRDTSSPYEQYF.

The chain couples TRBV20-1 to TRBJ2-1; D ambiguous. The CDR3 has 11 residues. V was cut by 5 bases and J by 7 bases, with 9 bases left in between. CDR1 is DFQATT and CDR2 is SNEGSKA in the germline V gene (reference sequence). The DNA for the CDR3 is TGCAGTGCTCCTAGATCAAATGAGCAGTTCTTC. Its protein product is CSAPRSNEQFF.

The chain uses TRBV2 and TRBJ2-3; D is possibly TRBD2 (5 bases). V was shortened by 5 bases and J by 3 bases, with 12 bases between the two germline ends. This CDR3 comprises 14 residues. Looked up from germline, CDR1 is SNHLY and CDR2 is FYNNEI. CDR3 amino acids: CASSQARRTDTQYF. The CDR3, as DNA: TGTGCCAGCAGTCAGGCAAGGAGGACAGATACGCAGTATTTT.

The chain employs TRBV3-1 (or the pseudogene TRBV3-2) and TRBJ2-7; no clear D gene. Germline values: CDR1 LGHDT, CDR2 YNNKEL (reference sequence). V was cut by 0 bases and J by 0 bases, with 9 bases left in between. This CDR3 region has 15 residues. This chain's CDR3 is CASSQDQAYSYEQYF. In DNA form, the CDR3 reads TGTGCCAGCAGCCAAGATCAGGCCTACTCCTACGAGCAGTACTTC.

The chain links TRBV6-5 to TRBJ2-1, with TRBD1 matching 7 bases. Germline values: CDR1 MNHEY, CDR2 SVGAGI. V lost 6 bases, J lost 12 bases, and 11 bases stayed unmatched. The CDR3 sequence is 13 residues long. The CDR3 coding sequence is TGTGCCAGCAGCGACTACAGGGGAGAGGGGCAGTTCTTC. This encodes CASSDYRGEGQFF.

CDR3 in DNA: TGTGCCAGCTCACCCCCGACTAGCGGGAGCGGAGAGACCCAGTACTTC. This translates into CASSPPTSGSGETQYF. The chain links TRBV18 to TRBJ2-5, with 12 bases fitting TRBD2. V shed 3 bases and J 4 bases; nucleotides not matched to a gene: 6. The germline V gene has CDR1 KGHSH and CDR2 LQKENI. The length of the CDR3 is 16 residues.